The entry that follows covers one T cell receptor (beta chain) sequence. Its cognate antigen is unknown. Germline CDR1 is SGHNT and CDR2 is YYREEE (reference sequence). This CDR3 comprises 13 residues. V was trimmed by 3 bases and J by 5 bases, leaving 11 bases between them. The protocol was immunoSEQ multiplex PCR, while the TCRdb copy is restricted to in-frame clones and leaves out a portion. The repertoire holds around 60,000 clones, with 80% to 90% as singletons. This record comes from a study of OX40 agonist ivuxolimab in advanced cancers. Study summary: Antecedent anti-PD-1, anti-PD-L1 or anti-CTLA-4 therapy was permissible, with 40% having received some. General study points: Relative to CD4+, CD8+ T cells held more expanded clones on average.

Sequencing was performed on CD4+ or CD8+ T cells sorted from blood, taken in a trial of the OX40 agonist ivuxolimab. The chain is built from TRBV5-4 and TRBJ2-5; D gene uncertain. The sequence was collected from an adult with an advanced solid tumor such as melanoma, head and neck, liver or kidney cancer. The DNA of the CDR3 is TGTGCCAGCAGCTCATCCCCTGGGGAGACCCAGTACTTC. Translated: CASSSSPGETQYF.